The clone carrying this T cell receptor beta chain was observed a handful of times. Its antigen is not known. This sample stems from a study of glioma-infiltrating T cells. Findings and caveats of the study: Very few CDR3 sequences were shared between tissue and blood. Tissue-blood divergence was below expectation in non-neoplastic patients, above in gliomas.

Using RNA template, CDR3s of TCR alpha and beta were amplified with iRepertoire arm-PCR. Tissue mRNA or PBMC total RNA, about 85-400 ng, went into one-step reverse transcription and amplification. TCRdb ran MiXCR on the multiplex PCR reads and lists one entry per CDR3 protein. Here the sample spans 100,000 to 150,000 distinct CDR3 sequences, 24% being singletons. The CDR3 is 15 amino acids. Germline CDR1 SEHNR, CDR2 FQNEAQ (reference sequence). The ends lost 5 bases at V and 1 base at J; junction bases unmatched: 3. This chain joins TRBV7-9 and TRBJ2-2, with 8 nucleotides matching TRBD1. This clonotype was sampled from a human donor with low-grade glioma or glioblastoma, undergoing nonglioma brain surgery, or in good health (not recorded which). Sequencing was carried out using glioma tissue, nonneoplastic brain tissue, or PBMCs (not recorded which). The CDR3 DNA reads as TGTGCCAGCAGCGGGGGACAGGAGAACACCGGGGAGCTGTTTTTT. Residues: CASSGGQENTGELFF.